The entry below describes one TCR beta chain. Its antigen is undetermined. The data belong to a study of Tregs in tolerant kidney transplant recipients. Whole-study results and caveats: Validation in larger populations is needed because few patients were studied.

Profiling relied on immunoSEQ multiplex PCR, and the TCRdb table lists in-frame clones only, not all of them. This table holds around 31,000 clones, over 75% found once. The CDR3 has 13 residues. Germline assignment: CDR1 SGHKS and CDR2 YYEKEE (reference sequence). V was pared by 4 bases and J by 5 bases, with 5 bases of the junction left unmatched. The sequence derives from a human donor in good health. The chain has TRBV5-5 and TRBJ2-7, with TRBD1 identical over 8 bases. Sequencing input: Tregs from blood cultured with allogeneic cells. The CDR3 loop reads CASSTGTGNEQYF. CDR3 coding DNA: TGTGCCAGCAGCACCGGGACAGGAAACGAGCAGTACTTC. The full variable domain, its missing parts supplied by reference TRBV5-5 and TRBJ2-7, is DAGVTQSPTHLIKTRGQQVTLRCSPISGHKSVSWYQQVLGQGPQFIFQYYEKEERGRGNFPDRFSARQFPNYSSELNVNALLLGDSALYLCASSTGTGNEQYFGPGTRLTVT.